Shown below are 26 T cell receptor beta chains from a single sample sequenced in a study of CD8 T cells in ankylosing spondylitis. TCRdb redid the calling of the 5' RACE reads with MiXCR, one entry per CDR3 protein. This table has more than 200,000 distinct CDR3 sequences, 20% to 30% appearing once. The specimen sequenced was blood, either unsorted or a sorted T cell fraction (not recorded which). The receptors come from a male donor with ankylosing spondylitis or in good health (not recorded which).

This clonotype showed up just once. This chain uses TRBV2 with TRBJ2-1; D is unclear. There are 11 residues in the CDR3. V dropped 2 bases and J dropped 8 bases, with 4 bases sitting between them. In germline, CDR1 is SNHLY, CDR2 FYNNEI. This chain's CDR3 is CASSEFYEQFF. DNA of the CDR3: TGTGCCAGCAGTGAATTCTATGAGCAGTTCTTC.

The chain joins TRBV11-2 to TRBJ2-3, with 9 bases aligning to TRBD1. The CDR3 contains 14 residues. Germline CDR1 SGHAT, CDR2 FQNNGV. V dropped 2 bases and J dropped 5; count of bases not matched to a gene: 2. This CDR3 reads CASSLSTGGDTQYF. The CDR3 DNA is TGTGCCAGCAGCTTATCGACAGGGGGAGATACGCAGTATTTT. Together with reference TRBV11-2 and TRBJ2-3, the CDR3 gives the full variable domain: EAGVAQSPRYKIIEKRQSVAFWCNPISGHATLYWYQQILGQGPKLLIQFQNNGVVDDSQLPKDRFSAERLKGVDSTLKIQPAKLEDSAVYLCASSLSTGGDTQYFGPGTRLTVL.

This clonotype was seen only a few times. The rearrangement links TRBV20-1 to TRBJ2-3, with TRBD2 identical over 8 bases. The length of the CDR3 is 15 residues. V gave up 1 base and J gave up 10 bases; unmatched junction bases: 13. Germline CDR1 and CDR2: DFQATT and SNEGSKA (reference sequence). For the CDR3, the DNA is TGCAGTGCTAGAGTAGCGCGGGGGGCCTCGGGTGCGCAGTATTTT. It translates to CSARVARGASGAQYF.

This clonotype was observed a handful of times. The rearrangement uses TRBV12-3 or TRBV12-4 and TRBJ2-1; possibly TRBD2 for D (7 bases). The CDR3 runs 11 residues. Deletions cut 3 bases from V and 15 bases from J, with 12 bases between. This CDR3 reads CASSLTRGAFF. CDR3 bases: TGTGCCAGCAGTTTGACCCGGGGGGCGTTCTTC.

This clonotype was counted at least ten times. This chain connects TRBV6-5 to TRBJ2-3; D possibly corresponds to TRBD1 (5 bases). Germline V gives CDR1 MNHEY, CDR2 SVGAGI. The CDR3 length is 15 residues. Deletions cut 0 bases from V and 4 bases from J, with 11 bases between. CDR3 sequence (DNA): TGTGCCAGCAGTTACTCGTTCCAGGGCCCAGATACGCAGTATTTT. It translates to CASSYSFQGPDTQYF.

The rearrangement links TRBV5-1 to TRBJ2-7, with no clear D. Trimming took 1 base from V and 3 from J, leaving 8 bases between them. The CDR3 has 13 residues. Germline V CDR1 and CDR2: SGHRS, YFSETQ. The CDR3 loop is CASSLRPRYEQYF. Written as DNA, the CDR3 is TGCGCCAGCAGCTTGAGACCCCGCTACGAGCAGTACTTC.

This CDR3 reads CASSGLTGSYEQYF. CDR3 nucleotides: TGTGCCAGCAGTGGCCTGACAGGCTCCTACGAGCAGTACTTC. V gene TRBV27 combines with J gene TRBJ2-7, with D maybe TRBD1 (6 bases). This CDR3 is built from 14 residues. V was clipped by 5 bases and J by 0 bases, with 11 bases between them. The germline CDR1 and CDR2 sequences are MNHEY and SMNVEV (reference sequence).

This sequence joins TRBV4-2 and TRBJ1-1, with unresolved D. This CDR3 region has 15 residues. The germline gives CDR1 LGHNA, CDR2 YNFKEQ. Trimming shortened V by 3 bases and J by 0 bases, and 11 bases separated the two germline ends. CDR3 coding DNA: TGTGCCAGCAGCCACCTGACGGACCTGAACACTGAAGCTTTCTTT. As protein: CASSHLTDLNTEAFF.

This clonotype came up a few times. The gene calls are TRBV12-3 or TRBV12-4 and TRBJ2-7, with D maybe TRBD2 (5 bases). The CDR3 consists of 15 residues. V lost 5 bases, J lost 0 bases, and 14 bases lay in between. CDR3 sequence (DNA): TGTGCCAGCAGTCCTACCCCCGAGGGCTCCTACGAGCAGTACTTC. Translation gives CASSPTPEGSYEQYF.

This clonotype was seen at least ten times. This chain uses TRBV5-1 with TRBJ2-1, with TRBD2 matching 9 bases. Looked up from germline, CDR1 is SGHRS and CDR2 is YFSETQ. CDR3 length equals 15 residues. V gave up 0 bases and J gave up 5 bases; unmatched junction bases: 3. CDR3 nucleotides: TGCGCCAGCAGCTTGGCTCTAGCGGGGAACAATGAGCAGTTCTTC. Its translation: CASSLALAGNNEQFF.

This clonotype has a count of ten or more. The V gene is TRBV20-1, the J gene TRBJ2-3; D uncertain. V lost 5 bases and J lost 0, with 12 bases in between. This CDR3 spans 14 amino acids. Germline CDR1 reads DFQATT; CDR2 reads SNEGSKA (reference sequence). CDR3: CSASPLSSTDTQYF. The CDR3 nucleotides read TGCAGTGCTTCTCCTCTGAGTAGCACAGATACGCAGTATTTT.

This clonotype was counted at least ten times. This chain connects TRBV29-1 to TRBJ2-3; D remains unclear. Looked up from germline, CDR1 is SQVTM and CDR2 is ANQGSEA. CDR3 length: 12 amino acids. V was shortened by 2 bases and J by 0 bases, with 3 bases between the two germline ends. The CDR3 sequence is CSVERSTDTQYF. In DNA, the CDR3 is TGCAGCGTTGAACGGAGCACAGATACGCAGTATTTT.

The chain is built from TRBV11-1 and TRBJ2-3; 14 nucleotides align to TRBD2. With 4 bases clipped from V and 0 bases from J, the junction kept 6 bases outside the gene matches. CDR3 length: 18 amino acids. CDR1 is SGHAT and CDR2 is FQDESV in the germline V gene (reference sequence). In DNA, the CDR3 is TGTGCCAGCAGCTCCGGGACTAGCGGGGGCCTTAGCACAGATACGCAGTATTTT. Translation gives CASSSGTSGGLSTDTQYF.

At least ten counts were recorded for this clonotype. This chain connects TRBV18 to TRBJ2-4, with TRBD1 matching 10 bases. The J segment lost 5 bases and the V segment lost 0 bases, leaving 4 bases of the junction unmatched. Germline loops: CDR1 KGHSH, CDR2 LQKENI. The CDR3 has 16 amino acids. DNA for the CDR3: TGTGCCAGCTCACCACCGGGACAGGGGATCCAAAACATTCAGTACTTC. Protein: CASSPPGQGIQNIQYF.

The chain couples TRBV9 to TRBJ2-3; D is unclear. This CDR3 is 17 amino acids long. Trimming shortened V by 1 base and J by 1 base, and 16 bases separated the two germline ends. Germline CDR1 SGDLS, CDR2 YYNGEE. The CDR3 spells CASSVSKRLMRTDTQYF. The CDR3 bases are TGTGCCAGCAGCGTATCTAAAAGATTGATGCGCACAGATACGCAGTATTTT.

This clonotype was detected only a few times. The chain carries TRBV6-1 and TRBJ2-5; D perhaps matches TRBD2 (6 bases). The CDR3 sequence is 14 residues long. The ends were cut back, 8 bases at V and 2 bases at J, with 15 bases in the middle. Germline CDR1 reads MNHNS; CDR2 reads SASEGT. The CDR3 sequence: CASSGLLTQETQYF. The CDR3 DNA follows: TGTGCCAGCTCGGGACTCCTAACACAAGAGACCCAGTACTTC.

In its sample, this clonotype was seen many times. The chain has TRBV20-1 and TRBJ2-7; 7 bases are shared with TRBD1. Germline CDR1 and CDR2: DFQATT and SNEGSKA (reference sequence). This CDR3 is built from 14 residues. With V trimmed by 6 bases and J by 5 bases, 13 bases remained unmatched. The CDR3 coding sequence is TGCAGTGCGAGTGTCGTGACAGGGACCCACGAGCAGTACTTC. This gives the protein CSASVVTGTHEQYF.

This sequence joins TRBV30 and TRBJ1-2; D is possibly TRBD1 (6 bases). V was clipped by 3 bases and J by 4 bases, with 12 bases between them. The germline V gene has CDR1 GTSNPN and CDR2 SVGIG (reference sequence). The CDR3 consists of 13 residues. Written as DNA, the CDR3 is TGTGCCTGGAGCTGGGGGCTTGGCTATGGCTACACCTTC. Translation: CAWSWGLGYGYTF. The whole variable domain, remainder taken from reference TRBV30 and TRBJ1-2, is SQTIHQWPATLVQPVGSPLSLECTVEGTSNPNLYWYRQAAGRGLQLLFYSVGIGQISSEVPQNLSASRPQDRQFILSSKKLLLSDSGFYLCAWSWGLGYGYTFGSGTRLTVV.

A remark on this clonotype: A clone one base away is much larger, so this may be a read error. The V and J genes are TRBV6-1 and TRBJ2-2, with TRBD1 identical over 9 bases. The CDR3 extends over 14 amino acids. Trimming took 6 bases from V and 1 from J; bases not matched to a gene: 0. Germline lookup yields CDR1 MNHNS and CDR2 SASEGT. CDR3 amino acids: CASRDRGNTGELFF. The CDR3 bases are TGTGCCAGCAGGGACAGGGGGAACACCGGGGAGCTGTTTTTT.

The table lists this clonotype with a few counts. V and J are TRBV20-1 and TRBJ2-5; D is uncertain. Trimming took 1 base from V and 4 from J, leaving 7 bases between them. This CDR3 comprises 12 residues. Looked up from germline, CDR1 is DFQATT and CDR2 is SNEGSKA (reference sequence). Here the CDR3 DNA reads TGCAGTGCTAGAGGGGCTACAGAGACCCAGTACTTC. It encodes CSARGATETQYF.

This sequence joins TRBV20-1 and TRBJ2-3; 14 bases are shared with TRBD2. Looked up from germline, CDR1 is DFQATT and CDR2 is SNEGSKA (reference sequence). V shed 0 bases and J 2 bases; nucleotides not matched to a gene: 10. The CDR3 length is 19 residues. CDR3 sequence reads: CSARDPSGLAGGNTDTQYF. The CDR3, as DNA: TGCAGTGCTAGAGATCCCTCCGGACTAGCGGGGGGAAACACAGATACGCAGTATTTT.

V and J are TRBV24-1 and TRBJ2-3; unclear D gene. The CDR3 is 12 residues long. V was pared by 9 bases and J by 0 bases, with 6 bases between. Germline V gene sequence: CDR1 KGHDR, CDR2 SFDVKD. The CDR3 DNA reads as TGTGCCACCGCGCTGAGCACAGATACGCAGTATTTT. Its translation: CATALSTDTQYF.

This clonotype was recorded at least ten times. For the CDR3, the DNA is TGCAGTGCTAGAGTCGGGGTCTACGAGCAGTACTTC. Translating gives CSARVGVYEQYF. The genes are TRBV20-1 and TRBJ2-7; possibly TRBD2 for D (5 bases). CDR1 DFQATT and CDR2 SNEGSKA come from the germline V gene (reference sequence). This CDR3 comprises 12 residues. The germline V and J ends were trimmed by 1 base and 3 bases, with 7 bases remaining between them.

The sample holds a few counts of this clonotype. The V gene is TRBV20-1, the J gene TRBJ1-5; D possibly corresponds to TRBD1 (6 bases). This CDR3 has 14 amino acids. Germline V CDR1 and CDR2: DFQATT, SNEGSKA (reference sequence). V shed 5 bases and J shed 0 bases, with 11 bases lying between them. The CDR3 loop reads CSAPRGSSNQPQHF. For the CDR3, the DNA is TGCAGTGCTCCAAGGGGGAGTAGCAATCAGCCCCAGCATTTT.

The chain is built from TRBV20-1 and TRBJ2-7, with 8 positions matching TRBD1. Trimming removed 1 base from V and 5 bases from J; junction bases left unmatched: 7. CDR1 is DFQATT and CDR2 is SNEGSKA in the germline V gene (reference sequence). There are 14 residues in the CDR3. The chain's CDR3 is CSARGRTGRDEQYF. Written as DNA, the CDR3 is TGCAGTGCTAGAGGAAGGACAGGGCGGGACGAGCAGTACTTC.

This sequence joins TRBV20-1 and TRBJ1-1; D is undetermined. Looked up from germline, CDR1 is DFQATT and CDR2 is SNEGSKA (reference sequence). Trimming left V 6 bases short and J 4 bases short, with 12 bases between. This CDR3 spans 12 amino acids. For the CDR3, the DNA is TGCAGTGCAAACTGGGGTTCCACTGAAGCTTTCTTT. This sequence encodes CSANWGSTEAFF.